The subject of this entry is one T cell receptor beta chain. Its antigen target is currently unknown. One base away there is no much larger clone; base qualities are not given. This sample stems from a study of T cells in Graves' hyperthyroidism and ophthalmopathy (dated by TCRdb to the late 2010s). Turning to the overall study: Peripheral blood samples were taken at the time of initial diagnosis, prior to any treatment. To identify TCR V-J signatures that set the groups apart, the researchers used a discovery cohort of 100 patients, made up of fewer than 50 with Graves' ophthalmopathy and some 56 with stable Graves' hyperthyroidism. Prospective prediction of ophthalmopathy was tested in an independent validation cohort of 18 to 20 hyperthyroidism patients and 17 patients who later progressed to ophthalmopathy. The 100 discovery patients were divided at random into training and test sets in a 7:3 ratio. The study also compared thyroid tissue and blood T-cell repertoires from more than 5 Graves' hyperthyroidism patients. After sampling, hyperthyroidism patients received methimazole starting at 30 mg daily, and ophthalmopathy patients received high-dose intravenous methylprednisolone. The paper reports TCR Vbeta CDR3 sequencing of some 140 peripheral blood samples: some 41 ophthalmopathy, fewer than 80 hyperthyroidism and around 17 progressor patients. General study outcomes and caveats: Most expanded thyroid clonotypes (frequency above 0.001) were also detected in blood, suggesting blood repertoires may reflect thyroid immune responses. No statistical method was used to set the sample size in advance, and investigators knew the group allocation. Ophthalmopathy was separated from stable hyperthyroidism by a 13 V-J signature model, with about 86% sensitivity and approximately 81% specificity obtained in cross-validation and 80%/75% obtained in testing. In validation, the model predicted progression to ophthalmopathy a median of about 5.9 months before onset, with roughly 70% sensitivity and about 72% specificity.

TCR beta CDR3 regions were amplified from RNA transcripts. A first-round RT-PCR of the TCR CDR3 used the HTBI primer set with the Qiagen OneStep RT-PCR kit. The libraries were constructed in a second round of multiplex PCR and then size-selected and purified. The libraries were sequenced on an Illumina HiSeq2000 using paired-end 100 bp reads. Turning to the authors' computational methods: SOAPnuke was used to process the raw data, with reads discarded if the reads contained adapters or uncalled bases, had a mean Phred below 15, or lacked an exact constant-primer or identifier match. High-quality paired reads were merged using COPE v1.2.5, and each unique nucleotide sequence was defined as a clonotype. MiTCR v1.1 was used to align clonotypes to the IMGT TRBV, TRBD and TRBJ reference segments. The analysis included only V-J combinations with a frequency above 0.0001, which together covered 99% to 99.2% of the repertoires. The TCS score was defined as F50 (clonal expansion) divided by E x V (chaos), with BLOSUM62-based TCRdist calculated between CDR3 peptides within each V-J. Welch's t-statistics and random forest reduced roughly 530 V-J features to under 15, which were used in a naive Bayes classifier (R e1071). In-frame beta chains were kept once TCRdb had trimmed the public reads at Q25 with fastp and called clones with MiXCR. Every CDR3 protein is listed once, alongside the most common genes and DNA of its rows. None of the V and J calls come from the authors' own analysis; TCRdb made them. This sample has roughly 330,000 distinct CDR3 sequences in its table, and roughly 15% of those were observed once. In total, the top ten clones hold approximately 33% of the sample.

A patient counted as having stable Graves' hyperthyroidism if no progression to ophthalmopathy occurred over 18 months of follow-up. Hyperthyroidism patients were newly diagnosed, with disease duration under 2 months, and aged 18 to 65 years. Any patient with an uncontrolled infection, another autoimmune disease, pregnancy or lactation was excluded. Diagnoses were established on the basis of clinical symptoms, serum thyroxine and TRAb, thyroid ultrasound, and orbital computed tomography. PBMCs were isolated from about 9 ml of fresh peripheral blood by Ficoll-Paque density gradient centrifugation. Total RNA was extracted using Trizol reagent, and RNA quality was assessed on an Agilent 2100 Bioanalyzer. Including the terminal cysteine and phenylalanine, the CDR3 comprises 14 residues. Only CDR3 DNA remains: 42 bases, in frame from the first base. Relative to germline, V is 3 bases shorter and J is 1 base shorter, with 10 bases between their ends. CDR1 and CDR2, looked up from the germline V gene, are SGHAT and FQNNGV.

Sequencing used blood. Rearrangement joined TRBV11-2 to TRBJ2-7; TRBD1 is a possible D gene, resting on 5 matching bases. The origin of this receptor is a man aged 30 to 45 with Graves' hyperthyroidism. The CDR3 is CASSLMRQSYEQYF. In nucleotide form, the sequence is TGTGCCAGCAGCTTGATGCGACAGTCCTACGAGCAGTACTTC.